This record concerns one T cell receptor beta chain sequence. Its matching antigen is unknown. There are 16 residues in the CDR3. The germline CDR1 and CDR2 sequences are SEHNR and FQNEAQ (reference sequence). V trimming: 5 bases; J trimming: 5 bases; junction bases outside the gene matches: 8. These data belong to a study of shared clonotypes between healthy human individuals. Study-wide findings and caveats: Incompleteness in sorted-subset sequencing, despite large depth, was shown by rarefaction. Only blood was sampled, and tissue TCR repertoires likely differ from blood ones.

The table came from immunoSEQ multiplex PCR; TCRdb's copy has only in-frame clones and leaves some out. This table has about 320,000 clones, roughly 84% appearing once. Sequencing was carried out using memory CD8+ T cells sorted from blood. Specified subset: CD45RO+ cells pooled with CCR7-negative TemRA cells. This clonotype was sampled from a man aged 18 to 30 in good health. The V gene is TRBV7-9, the J gene TRBJ1-3, with 11 bases that match TRBD1. CDR3 sequence reads: CASSPRTGGTRNTIYF. The CDR3 DNA sequence: TGTGCCAGCAGCCCCCGGACAGGGGGCACGAGAAACACCATATATTTT.